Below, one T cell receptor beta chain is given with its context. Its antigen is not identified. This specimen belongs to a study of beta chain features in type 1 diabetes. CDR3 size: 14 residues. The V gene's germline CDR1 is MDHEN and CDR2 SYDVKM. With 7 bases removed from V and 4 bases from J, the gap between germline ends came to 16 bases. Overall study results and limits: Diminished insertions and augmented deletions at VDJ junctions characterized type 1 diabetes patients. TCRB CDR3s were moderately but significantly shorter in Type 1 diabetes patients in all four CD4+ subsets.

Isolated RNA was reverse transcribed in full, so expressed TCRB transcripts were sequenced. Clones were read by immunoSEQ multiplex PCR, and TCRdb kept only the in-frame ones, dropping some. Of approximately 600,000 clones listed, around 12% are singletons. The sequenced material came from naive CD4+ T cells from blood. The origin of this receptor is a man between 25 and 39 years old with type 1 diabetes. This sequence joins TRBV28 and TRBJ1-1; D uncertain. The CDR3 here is CASTPPQASTEAFF. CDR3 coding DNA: TGTGCCAGCACCCCACCCCAGGCGAGCACTGAAGCTTTCTTT.